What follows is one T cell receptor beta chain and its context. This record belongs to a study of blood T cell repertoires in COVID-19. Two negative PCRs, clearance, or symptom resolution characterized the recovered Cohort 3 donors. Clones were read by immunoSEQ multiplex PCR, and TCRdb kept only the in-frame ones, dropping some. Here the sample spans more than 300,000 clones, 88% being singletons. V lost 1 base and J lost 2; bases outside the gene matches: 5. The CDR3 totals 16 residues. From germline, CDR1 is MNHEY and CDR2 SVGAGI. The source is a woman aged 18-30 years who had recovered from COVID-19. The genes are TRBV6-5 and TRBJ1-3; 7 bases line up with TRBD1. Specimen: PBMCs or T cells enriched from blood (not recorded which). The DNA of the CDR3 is TGTGCCAGCAGTTACTTGGCAGGGGGGACTGGAAACACCATATATTTT. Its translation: CASSYLAGGTGNTIYF.